This T cell receptor (beta chain) emerged from a study of T cells in Graves' hyperthyroidism and ophthalmopathy. Germline values: CDR1 SQVTM, CDR2 ANQGSEA. The CDR3 length is 13 residues. Amplified TCR beta CDR3 regions derived from RNA transcripts. With the HTBI primer set, the TCR CDR3 went through a first round of RT-PCR. From the multiplex PCR reads, TCRdb called clonotypes with MiXCR, one entry per CDR3 protein. This sample yields hundreds of thousands of distinct CDR3 sequences, of which roughly 14% are seen a single time; approximately 13% belongs to the top ten. Comment on this clonotype: A much larger clone lies one base from this, so it may be a read error.

This clonotype originated in a woman aged 45-59 years with Graves' ophthalmopathy. Sequenced material: blood. The chain has TRBV29-1 and TRBJ2-1, with a possible D match to TRBD1 (5 bases). The CDR3 DNA is TGCGGCGTTGTGGCAGGGTCCCCTCATGAGCAGTTCTTC. Residues: CGVVAGSPHEQFF.